The following is a T cell receptor beta chain sequence with its context. The sample is drawn from a study of identical twins. The CDR3 has 15 residues. V was clipped by 0 bases and J by 2 bases, with 12 bases between them. Germline V CDR1 and CDR2: DFQATT, SNEGSKA (reference sequence). TCRdb re-called the 5' RACE reads through MiXCR, storing one row per CDR3 protein. The data hold 700,000 to 950,000 distinct CDR3 sequences, with about 12% observed a single time. In addition, the sample was reused for a study of yellow fever vaccine responses in identical twins.

The J gene is TRBJ2-3, the V gene TRBV20-1; D is perhaps TRBD1 or TRBD2 (5 bases each). The sequencing sample was made of PBMCs. The sequence derives from a woman aged 18-35 years in good health. The CDR3 sequence: CSARDMRDPTDTQYF. CDR3 sequence (DNA): TGCAGTGCTAGAGATATGAGGGACCCCACAGATACGCAGTATTTT.